Detailed here is one T cell receptor (beta chain). Its antigen is not identified. This sample is drawn from a study of OX40 agonist ivuxolimab in advanced cancers. Points from the study as a whole: Doses of 0.1 to 3.0 mg/kg were accompanied by clonal expansion of CD4+ and CD8+ blood T cells by week 6.

Germline CDR1 SGHTA, CDR2 FQGNSA. This CDR3 spans 13 amino acids. V dropped 1 base and J dropped 4; count of bases not matched to a gene: 0. Clones were sequenced by immunoSEQ multiplex PCR, and TCRdb holds only the in-frame ones, with some missing. The table lists approximately 49,000 clones, about 81% of them singletons. The genes are TRBV7-2 and TRBJ1-2; 7 bases align to TRBD1. The source of this sequence is an adult with an advanced solid tumor such as melanoma, head and neck, liver or kidney cancer. This specimen was CD4+ or CD8+ T cells sorted from blood, taken in a trial of the OX40 agonist ivuxolimab. CDR3 nucleotides: TGTGCCAGCAGCTTAGAGGGGGCCTATGGCTACACCTTC. Its protein product is CASSLEGAYGYTF.